The 29 T cell receptor beta chains below were found in one sample sequenced in a study of T cells in Graves' hyperthyroidism and ophthalmopathy. Researchers amplified the TCR beta CDR3 regions from RNA transcripts. TCR CDR3 regions were first amplified by RT-PCR with HTBI primers. MiXCR, applied by TCRdb to the multiplex PCR reads, yields one record per CDR3 protein. The table includes about 35,000 distinct CDR3 sequences, roughly 52% detected once. Material for sequencing was blood. All receptors derive from a woman between 45 and 60 years old with Graves' hyperthyroidism that later progressed to Graves' ophthalmopathy.

V gene TRBV9 combines with J gene TRBJ2-5; perhaps TRBD1 as D (6 bases). Germline CDR1 SGDLS, CDR2 YYNGEE. V was clipped by 4 bases and J by 1 base, with 11 bases between them. This CDR3 is built from 14 residues. Here the CDR3 reads CASSPGTTQETQYF. CDR3 DNA sequence: TGTGCCAGCAGCCCCGGGACAACCCAAGAGACCCAGTACTTC.

CDR3 nucleotides: TGCGCCAGCAGCTTGTTCGGGAGGGACACAGATACGCAGTATTTT. Encoded protein: CASSLFGRDTDTQYF. The chain links TRBV5-1 to TRBJ2-3; 8 bases line up with TRBD2. This CDR3 has 15 amino acids. The J segment lost 2 bases and the V segment lost 1 base, leaving 3 bases of the junction unmatched. The germline CDR1 and CDR2 sequences are SGHRS and YFSETQ.

At least ten counts were recorded for this clonotype. The chain joins TRBV5-1 to TRBJ2-5; D gene uncertain. The ends were cut back, 2 bases at V and 4 bases at J, with 12 bases in the middle. The CDR3 has 14 amino acids. The germline CDR1 and CDR2 sequences are SGHRS and YFSETQ. The DNA of the CDR3 is TGCGCCAGCAGCTTCCTCGCGGATAGAGAGACCCAGTACTTC. This sequence encodes CASSFLADRETQYF.

The rearrangement joins TRBV20-1 to TRBJ2-7; D is tentatively TRBD1 or TRBD2 (5 bases each). The CDR3 covers 14 residues. V lost 6 bases to trimming and J lost 1 base, with 16 bases between them. CDR1 is DFQATT and CDR2 is SNEGSKA in the germline V gene (reference sequence). CDR3 bases: TGCAGTGCGGAGGCCCCAGGGAGTTCCTACGAGCAGTACTTC. It is translated as CSAEAPGSSYEQYF.

By share of the sample, this clonotype is medium-sized. The CDR3 protein is CSAPRDPARSDTQYF. The CDR3 bases are TGCAGTGCACCACGGGACCCAGCCAGGTCGGATACGCAGTATTTT. The chain recombines TRBV20-1 with TRBJ2-3; D may match TRBD1 or TRBD2 (5 bases each). The CDR3 runs to 15 residues. Germline V gives CDR1 DFQATT, CDR2 SNEGSKA (reference sequence). V lost 6 bases to trimming and J lost 6 bases, with 22 bases between them.

In its sample, this clonotype was seen many times. The V and J genes are TRBV6-1 and TRBJ2-1; 9 bases map to TRBD2. The J segment lost 1 base and the V segment lost 6 bases, leaving 7 bases of the junction unmatched. Germline CDR1 is MNHNS and CDR2 is SASEGT. The CDR3 has 16 residues. This CDR3 is CASSYSGLASYNEQFF. The DNA of the CDR3 is TGTGCCAGCAGCTATTCCGGACTAGCGTCCTACAATGAGCAGTTCTTC.

This clonotype came up many times. The chain is built from TRBV27 and TRBJ2-7, with TRBD1 as a possible D gene (5 bases). Trimming stripped 7 bases from V and 2 bases from J, with 12 bases between. This CDR3 is built from 13 residues. Looked up from germline, CDR1 is MNHEY and CDR2 is SMNVEV (reference sequence). CDR3 DNA sequence: TGTGCCAGCACCCGACAGAACCCCTACGAGCAGTACTTC. Translating it yields CASTRQNPYEQYF.

This clonotype was seen at least ten times. The chain is built from TRBV3-1 and TRBJ2-1; D is ambiguous. Trimming took off 5 bases at V and 1 base at J, with 0 bases between the two ends. The CDR3 totals 11 residues. Germline V CDR1 and CDR2: LGHDT, YNNKEL (reference sequence). CDR3 sequence reads: CASSSYNEQFF. As DNA, the CDR3 is TGTGCCAGCAGCTCCTACAATGAGCAGTTCTTC.

In this sample, this clonotype turned up many times. The chain is built from TRBV20-1 and TRBJ2-3; D unclear. V lost 6 bases and J lost 6, with 16 bases in between. The germline V gene has CDR1 DFQATT and CDR2 SNEGSKA (reference sequence). This CDR3 is built from 13 residues. CDR3 amino acids: CSAPHLGLDTQYF. CDR3 bases: TGCAGTGCCCCCCATTTAGGTTTGGATACGCAGTATTTT.

The chain couples TRBV29-1 to TRBJ2-7; maybe TRBD2 (7 bases). The CDR3 consists of 13 residues. Germline V lookup: CDR1 SQVTM, CDR2 ANQGSEA. The CDR3 loop is CSGEGGQVGEQYF. CDR3 DNA sequence: TGCAGTGGGGAGGGGGGGCAGGTCGGGGAGCAGTACTTC.

For this clonotype: One end of the junction varies from germline; a read error may be responsible. The chain carries TRBV9 and TRBJ1-5; weak D call: TRBD1 (5 bases). CDR3 size: 17 residues. CDR1 and CDR2 (germline): SGDLS, YYNGEE. The CDR3 nucleotides are TGTGCCAGCAGTGTAGGGCTATTTGCGGGGGACCCCGGGCCCCAGCATTTT. Amino acids: CASSVGLFAGDPGPQHF.

This clonotype was observed many times. DNA of the CDR3: TGTGCCTGGAGTTCAGGGGATGGTTCACCCCTCCACTTT. It yields the protein CAWSSGDGSPLHF. V usage is TRBV30 and J usage is TRBJ1-6; D perhaps matches TRBD1 (6 bases). CDR1 is GTSNPN and CDR2 is SVGIG in the germline V gene (reference sequence). V was cut by 2 bases and J by 9 bases, with 11 bases left in between. CDR3 length: 13 residues.

This clonotype was seen just once. The CDR3: CASSLGGTGGSVSTDTQYF. DNA for the CDR3: TGTGCCAGCAGCTTAGGTGGGACAGGGGGCTCTGTTAGCACAGATACGCAGTATTTT. This chain links TRBV7-8 with TRBJ2-3; 12 bases map to TRBD1. Germline loops: CDR1 SGHVS, CDR2 FQNEAQ. The CDR3 runs to 19 residues. V shed 1 base, J shed 0 bases, and the junction held 8 bases outside the gene matches.

The chain combines TRBV7-3 with TRBJ1-4; D is uncertain. This CDR3 comprises 15 residues. V lost 5 bases to trimming and J lost 3 bases, with 13 bases between them. From germline, CDR1 is SGHTA and CDR2 FQGTGA. CDR3 region: CASSPRRYSNEKLFF. The DNA of the CDR3 is TGTGCCAGCAGCCCCAGACGGTACTCTAATGAAAAACTGTTTTTT.

With respect to this clonotype: No conserved phenylalanine or tryptophan is present at the end of the CDR3, so a read error is the likely explanation. Because the CDR3's place on the DNA is in doubt, the DNA is left out and the CDR3 is given as listed by TCRdb. The chain has TRBV25-1 and TRBJ1-1; TRBD1 is taken as the D call from the table, unchecked against the DNA. The CDR3 has 18 residues if both end residues are counted. CDR1 is MGHDK, CDR2 SYGVNS, per germline. The CDR3 is CASSEYNPFVGGATEAIL.

A word on this clonotype: One end of the junction does not line up with germline, which may come from a read error. The chain links TRBV4-1 to TRBJ2-7; 9 bases fit TRBD2. This CDR3 is 15 amino acids long. CDR1 is MGHRA and CDR2 is YSYEKL in the germline V gene. CDR3 in DNA: TGCGCCAGCAGCCAAGATAGCGGGAGTACCGGGGAGCTGTACTTC. Its translation: CASSQDSGSTGELYF.

This chain joins TRBV6-2 or TRBV6-3 and TRBJ2-1; 9 bases map to TRBD2. This CDR3 contains 15 residues. V trimming: 4 bases; J trimming: 8 bases; junction bases outside the gene matches: 9. Germline CDR1 reads MNHEY; CDR2 reads SVGEGT. The CDR3 here is CASSLGSGRGDEQFF. The DNA of the CDR3 is TGTGCCAGCAGTTTGGGTAGCGGGAGAGGAGATGAGCAGTTCTTC.

The gene calls are TRBV7-3 and TRBJ2-7, with TRBD1 matching 8 bases. V lost 5 bases and J lost 5; bases outside the gene matches: 11. CDR1 is SGHTA and CDR2 is FQGTGA in the germline V gene. This CDR3 is built from 15 residues. CDR3 protein: CASSPQGARMHEQYF. The CDR3 coding sequence is TGTGCCAGCAGCCCCCAGGGGGCGAGGATGCACGAGCAGTACTTC.

This clonotype was recorded many times. The J gene is TRBJ1-3, the V gene TRBV6-5; D ambiguous. Germline V gene sequence: CDR1 MNHEY, CDR2 SVGAGI. Trimming removed 6 bases from V and 0 bases from J, with 15 bases in between. The CDR3 covers 16 residues. The CDR3 spells CASRRGFSISGNTIYF. For the CDR3, the DNA is TGTGCCAGCAGAAGAGGGTTTTCTATCTCTGGAAACACCATATATTTT.

CDR3 residues: CASTSCQAEFTPPGNTIYF. The CDR3 DNA reads as TGCGCCAGCACGTCGTGCCAGGCAGAATTCACCCCTCCTGGAAACACCATATATTTT. V and J are TRBV10-1 and TRBJ1-3; no definite D call. In germline, CDR1 is WNHNN, CDR2 SYGVQD (reference sequence). Deletions cut 7 bases from V and 2 bases from J, with 27 bases between. The CDR3 length is 19 residues.

This clonotype was recorded at least ten times. This rearrangement joins TRBV20-1 to TRBJ1-4; D remains unclear. Looked up from germline, CDR1 is DFQATT and CDR2 is SNEGSKA (reference sequence). Trimming stripped 5 bases from V and 5 bases from J, with 18 bases between. This CDR3 comprises 15 residues. CDR3 nucleotide sequence: TGCAGTGCTGTAAGACCCGCCGATGAAAATGAAAAACTGTTTTTT. Translating gives CSAVRPADENEKLFF.

This clonotype rates as medium-sized. The chain combines TRBV29-1 with TRBJ1-3, with 7 nucleotides matching TRBD1. CDR3 length equals 14 residues. Germline V CDR1 and CDR2: SQVTM, ANQGSEA. Trimming cost V 4 bases and J 2 bases; bases outside gene matches: 5. Written as DNA, the CDR3 is TGCAGCGTTGCCGAGACAGGGACTGGAAACACCATATATTTT. Residues: CSVAETGTGNTIYF.

This clonotype was counted only a few times. The chain links TRBV6-2 or TRBV6-3 to TRBJ1-5; weak D call: TRBD1 (6 bases). The CDR3 has 16 amino acids. V gave up 0 bases and J gave up 7 bases, with 16 bases separating them. Germline loops: CDR1 MNHEY, CDR2 SVGEGT. Here the CDR3 reads CASSYSQGARGQPQHF. CDR3 DNA: TGTGCCAGCAGTTACTCCCAGGGCGCCAGGGGACAGCCCCAGCATTTT.

This clonotype was counted many times. This sequence joins TRBV5-1 and TRBJ2-3; possible D gene TRBD2, 5 bases. Germline lookup yields CDR1 SGHRS and CDR2 YFSETQ. The CDR3 length is 14 residues. Trimming removed 4 bases from V and 0 bases from J, with 9 bases in between. The CDR3 DNA is TGCGCCAGCAGCCGAGCGGTTAGCACAGATACGCAGTATTTT. Residues: CASSRAVSTDTQYF.

The rearrangement uses TRBV11-2 and TRBJ1-1, with D possibly matching TRBD1 (5 bases). Trimming shortened V by 5 bases and J by 6 bases, and 25 bases separated the two germline ends. Germline CDR1 and CDR2: SGHAT and FQNNGV. CDR3 size: 17 residues. The CDR3 DNA sequence: TGTGCCAGCAGCCTACTAGCGGGGGTCTCTCGAGGATCTGAAGCTTTCTTT. Amino acid sequence: CASSLLAGVSRGSEAFF.

This clonotype was observed at least ten times. The chain links TRBV6-1 to TRBJ2-7; D might be TRBD1 (6 bases). Germline values: CDR1 MNHNS, CDR2 SASEGT. The length of the CDR3 is 15 residues. V was trimmed by 2 bases and J by 4 bases, leaving 15 bases between them. CDR3 DNA: TGTGCCAGCAGTGAACAGGTCGGACAGAGTTACGAGCAGTACTTC. This translates into CASSEQVGQSYEQYF.

This clonotype came up many times. The chain couples TRBV27 to TRBJ1-5, with D perhaps matching TRBD1 (6 bases). V lost 3 bases to trimming and J lost 3 bases, with 15 bases between them. CDR3 size: 16 residues. CDR1 is MNHEY and CDR2 is SMNVEV in the germline V gene (reference sequence). CDR3 loop: CASSFGGTNYNQPQHF. CDR3 bases: TGTGCCAGCAGTTTCGGGGGCACGAATTACAATCAGCCCCAGCATTTT.

The chain uses TRBV10-2 and TRBJ2-7; D uncertain. CDR3 size: 13 residues. Germline assignment: CDR1 WSHSY and CDR2 SAAADI. Trimming took off 2 bases at V and 4 bases at J, with 9 bases between the two ends. The CDR3 bases are TGCGCCAGCAGTGAGAACAGCATATACGAGCAGTACTTC. Its protein product is CASSENSIYEQYF.

The rearrangement joins TRBV7-8 to TRBJ2-3; D remains ambiguous. Trimming shortened V by 8 bases and J by 0 bases, and 6 bases separated the two germline ends. Germline lookup yields CDR1 SGHVS and CDR2 FQNEAQ. The CDR3 extends over 12 amino acids. CDR3 region: CASAQSTDTQYF. The CDR3 DNA reads TGTGCCAGCGCCCAGAGCACAGATACGCAGTATTTT.